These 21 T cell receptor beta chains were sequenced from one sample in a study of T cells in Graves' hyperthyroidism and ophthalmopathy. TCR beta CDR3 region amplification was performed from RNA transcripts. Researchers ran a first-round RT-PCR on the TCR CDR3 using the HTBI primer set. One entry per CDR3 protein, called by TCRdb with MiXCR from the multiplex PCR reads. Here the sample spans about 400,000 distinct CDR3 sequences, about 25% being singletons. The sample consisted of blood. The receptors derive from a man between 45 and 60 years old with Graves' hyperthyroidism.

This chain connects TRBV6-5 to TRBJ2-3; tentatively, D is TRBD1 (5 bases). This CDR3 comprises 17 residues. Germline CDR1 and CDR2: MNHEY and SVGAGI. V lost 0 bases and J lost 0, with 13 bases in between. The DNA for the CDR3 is TGTGCCAGCAGTTACTCGATGAAAGGGGCAAGCACAGATACGCAGTATTTT. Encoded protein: CASSYSMKGASTDTQYF.

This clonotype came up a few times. The CDR3 coding sequence is TGTGCCAGCAGCTTTGGGACTAGCTTGAGTGAGCAGTTCTTC. This translates into CASSFGTSLSEQFF. The V gene is TRBV7-3, the J gene TRBJ2-1, with TRBD2 matching 9 bases. The CDR3 runs 14 residues. With 3 bases clipped from V and 9 bases from J, the junction kept 6 bases outside the gene matches. Germline V gives CDR1 SGHTA, CDR2 FQGTGA.

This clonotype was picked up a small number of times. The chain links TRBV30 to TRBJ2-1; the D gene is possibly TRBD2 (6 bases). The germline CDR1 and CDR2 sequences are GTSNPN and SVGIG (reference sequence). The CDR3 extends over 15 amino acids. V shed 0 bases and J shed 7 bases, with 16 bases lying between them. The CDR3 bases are TGTGCCTGGAGTGTACCCGGGCCTGCGGGAAATGAGCAGTTCTTC. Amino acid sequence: CAWSVPGPAGNEQFF.

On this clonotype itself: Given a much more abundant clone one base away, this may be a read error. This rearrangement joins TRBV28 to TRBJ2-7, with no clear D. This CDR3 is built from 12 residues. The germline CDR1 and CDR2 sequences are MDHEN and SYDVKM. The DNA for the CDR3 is TGTACCAGCAGTTTCAGTCGCTACGAGCAGTACTTC. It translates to CTSSFSRYEQYF.

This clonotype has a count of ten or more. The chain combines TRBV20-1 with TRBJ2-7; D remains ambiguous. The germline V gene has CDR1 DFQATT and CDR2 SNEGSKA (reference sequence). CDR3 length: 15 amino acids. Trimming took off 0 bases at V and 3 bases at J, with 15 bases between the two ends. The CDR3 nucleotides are TGCAGTGCTAGAGATCCCGGCCATCTTGACTACGAGCAGTACTTC. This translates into CSARDPGHLDYEQYF.

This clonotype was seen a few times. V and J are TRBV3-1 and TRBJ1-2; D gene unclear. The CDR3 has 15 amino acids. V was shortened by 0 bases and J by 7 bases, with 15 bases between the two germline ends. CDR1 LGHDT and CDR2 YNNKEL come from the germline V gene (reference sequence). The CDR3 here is CASSQDRSPGAGYTF. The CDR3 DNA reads TGTGCCAGCAGCCAAGATAGGAGCCCGGGCGCTGGCTACACCTTC.

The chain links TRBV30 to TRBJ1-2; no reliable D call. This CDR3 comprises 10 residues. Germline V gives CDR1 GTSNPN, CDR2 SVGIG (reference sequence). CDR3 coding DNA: TGTGCAATGTCCCTGGTTGGCTACACCTTC. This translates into CAMSLVGYTF.

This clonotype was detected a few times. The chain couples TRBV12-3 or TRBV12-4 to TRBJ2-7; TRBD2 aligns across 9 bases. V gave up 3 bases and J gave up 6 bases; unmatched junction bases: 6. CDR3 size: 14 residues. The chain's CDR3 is CASSLGAGGTEQYF. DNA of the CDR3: TGTGCCAGCAGTTTGGGAGCGGGAGGTACCGAGCAGTACTTC.

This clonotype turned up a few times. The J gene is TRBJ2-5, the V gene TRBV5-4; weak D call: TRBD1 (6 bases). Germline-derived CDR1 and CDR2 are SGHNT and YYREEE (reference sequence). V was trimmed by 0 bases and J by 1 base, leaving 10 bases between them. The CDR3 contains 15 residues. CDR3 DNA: TGTGCCAGCAGCTTGGGGGGGCGAGTCCAAGAGACCCAGTACTTC. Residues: CASSLGGRVQETQYF.

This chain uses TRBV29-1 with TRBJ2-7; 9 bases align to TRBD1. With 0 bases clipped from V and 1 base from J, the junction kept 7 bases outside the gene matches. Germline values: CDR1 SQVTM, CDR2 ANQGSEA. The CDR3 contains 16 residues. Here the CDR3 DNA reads TGCAGCGTTGAAGATCTAAGGGGGACAGGGTCCTACGAGCAGTACTTC. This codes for CSVEDLRGTGSYEQYF.

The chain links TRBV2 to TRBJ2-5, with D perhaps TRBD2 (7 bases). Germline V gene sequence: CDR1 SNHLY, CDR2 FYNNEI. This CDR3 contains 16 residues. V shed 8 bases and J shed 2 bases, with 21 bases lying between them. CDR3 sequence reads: CASAGAGVLSQETQYF. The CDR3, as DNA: TGTGCCAGCGCGGGGGCGGGAGTTTTATCGCAAGAGACCCAGTACTTC.

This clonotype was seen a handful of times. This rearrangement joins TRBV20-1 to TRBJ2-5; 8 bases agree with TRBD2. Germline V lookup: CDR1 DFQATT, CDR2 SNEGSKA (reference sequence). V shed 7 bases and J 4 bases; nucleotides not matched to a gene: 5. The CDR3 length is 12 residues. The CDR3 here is CSGRGLVETQYF. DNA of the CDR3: TGCAGTGGTAGGGGACTAGTAGAGACCCAGTACTTC.

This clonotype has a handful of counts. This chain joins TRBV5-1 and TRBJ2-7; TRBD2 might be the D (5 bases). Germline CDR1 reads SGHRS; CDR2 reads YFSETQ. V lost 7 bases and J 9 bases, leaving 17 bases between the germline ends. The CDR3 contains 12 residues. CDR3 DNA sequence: TGCGCCAGCTCCCCGAGCGGTGGTGGGCAGTACTTC. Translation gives CASSPSGGGQYF.

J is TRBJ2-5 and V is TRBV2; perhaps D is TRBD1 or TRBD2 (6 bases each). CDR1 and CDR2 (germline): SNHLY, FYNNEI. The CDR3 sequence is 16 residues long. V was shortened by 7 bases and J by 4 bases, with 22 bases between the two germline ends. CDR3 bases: TGTGCCAGCAAAACCGGGGCAGGGGAGGTCACAGAGACCCAGTACTTC. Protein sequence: CASKTGAGEVTETQYF.

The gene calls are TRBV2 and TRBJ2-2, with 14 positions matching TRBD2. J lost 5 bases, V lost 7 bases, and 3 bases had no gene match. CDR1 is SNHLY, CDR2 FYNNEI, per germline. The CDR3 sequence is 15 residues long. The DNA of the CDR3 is TGTGCCAGCACCGGGACTAGCGGGGGTACCGGGGAGCTGTTTTTT. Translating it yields CASTGTSGGTGELFF.

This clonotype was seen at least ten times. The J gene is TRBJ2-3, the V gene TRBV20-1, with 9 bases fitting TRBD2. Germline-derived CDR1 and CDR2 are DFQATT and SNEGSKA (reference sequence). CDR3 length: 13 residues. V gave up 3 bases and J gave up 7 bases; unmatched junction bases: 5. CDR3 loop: CSARGLALNTQYF. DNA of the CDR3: TGCAGTGCTAGGGGACTAGCATTGAATACGCAGTATTTT.

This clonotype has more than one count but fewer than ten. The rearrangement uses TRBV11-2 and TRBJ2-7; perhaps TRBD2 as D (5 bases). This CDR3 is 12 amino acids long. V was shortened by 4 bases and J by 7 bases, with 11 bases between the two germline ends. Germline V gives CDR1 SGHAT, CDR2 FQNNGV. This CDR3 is CASSSGTMEQYF. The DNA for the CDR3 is TGTGCCAGCAGCTCGGGAACGATGGAGCAGTACTTC. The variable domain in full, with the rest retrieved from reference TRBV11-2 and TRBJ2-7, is EAGVAQSPRYKIIEKRQSVAFWCNPISGHATLYWYQQILGQGPKLLIQFQNNGVVDDSQLPKDRFSAERLKGVDSTLKIQPAKLEDSAVYLCASSSGTMEQYFGPGTRLTVT.

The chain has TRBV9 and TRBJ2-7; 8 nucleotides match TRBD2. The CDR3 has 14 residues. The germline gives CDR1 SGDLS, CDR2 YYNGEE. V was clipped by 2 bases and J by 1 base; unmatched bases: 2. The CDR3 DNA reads TGTGCCAGCAGCGTCGAGCGGGGGTCCTACGAGCAGTACTTC. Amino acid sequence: CASSVERGSYEQYF.

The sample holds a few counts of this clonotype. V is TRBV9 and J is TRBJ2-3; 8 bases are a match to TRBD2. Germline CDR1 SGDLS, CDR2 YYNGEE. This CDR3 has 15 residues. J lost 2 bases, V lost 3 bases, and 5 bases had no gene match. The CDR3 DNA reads TGTGCCAGCAGCGCTAGCGGGTCTTCCACAGATACGCAGTATTTT. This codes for CASSASGSSTDTQYF.

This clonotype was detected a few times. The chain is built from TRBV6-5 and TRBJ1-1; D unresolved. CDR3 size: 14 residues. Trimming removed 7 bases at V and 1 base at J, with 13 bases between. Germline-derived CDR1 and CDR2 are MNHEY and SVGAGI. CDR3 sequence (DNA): TGTGCCAGCAATTGGGGTAACAAGAACACTGAAGCTTTCTTT. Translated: CASNWGNKNTEAFF.

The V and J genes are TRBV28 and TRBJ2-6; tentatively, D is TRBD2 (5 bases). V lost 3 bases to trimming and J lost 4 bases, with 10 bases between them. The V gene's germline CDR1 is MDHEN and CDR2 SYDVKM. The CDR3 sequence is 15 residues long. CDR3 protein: CASSFERAGANVLTF. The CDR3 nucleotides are TGTGCCAGCAGTTTTGAGAGGGCGGGGGCCAACGTCCTGACTTTC.